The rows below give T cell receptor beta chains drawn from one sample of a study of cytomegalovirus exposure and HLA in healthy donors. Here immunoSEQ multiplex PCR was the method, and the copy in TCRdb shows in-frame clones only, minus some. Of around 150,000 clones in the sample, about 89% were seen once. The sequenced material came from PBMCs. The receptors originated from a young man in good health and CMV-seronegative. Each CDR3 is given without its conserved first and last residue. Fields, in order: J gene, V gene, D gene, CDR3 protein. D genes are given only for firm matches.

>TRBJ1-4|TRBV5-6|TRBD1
ASTDNRGSNEKLF
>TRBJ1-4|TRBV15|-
ATSRDLSTNEKLF
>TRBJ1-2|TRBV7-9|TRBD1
ASSRQGASFYGYT
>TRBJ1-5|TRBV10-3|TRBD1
AISEQGAGYQPQH
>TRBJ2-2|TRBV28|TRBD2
ASNIRLAGDGELF
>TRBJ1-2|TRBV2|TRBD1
ASPDRAGGYT
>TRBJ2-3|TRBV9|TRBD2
ASSASGGAVDTQY
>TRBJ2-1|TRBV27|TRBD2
ASNKNSGGSGNEQF
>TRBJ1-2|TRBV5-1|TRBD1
ASSFTGGYGYT
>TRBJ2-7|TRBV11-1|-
ASSLLAHIYEQY
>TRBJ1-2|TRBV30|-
AWSVRLVGDLIYGYT
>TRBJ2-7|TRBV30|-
AWSGGVGSSYEQY
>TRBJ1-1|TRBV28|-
ASSLGGAGEGTEAF
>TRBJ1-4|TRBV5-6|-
ASSLRVGTNTNEKLF
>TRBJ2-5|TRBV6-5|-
ASSYSTEKETQY
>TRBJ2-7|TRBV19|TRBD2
ASSIDGGTAEQY
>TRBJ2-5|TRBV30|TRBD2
AWSDFLAGFQETQY
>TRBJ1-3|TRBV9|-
ASSVEQDSGNTIY
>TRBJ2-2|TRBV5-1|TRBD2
ASSLQGLAGANTGELF
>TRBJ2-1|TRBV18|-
ASSRDVTRAEQF
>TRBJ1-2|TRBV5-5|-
ASSADMQYGYT
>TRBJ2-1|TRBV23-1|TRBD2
ASSQTSLYSGEGGEQF
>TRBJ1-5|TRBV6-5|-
ASAGEAGRDQPQH
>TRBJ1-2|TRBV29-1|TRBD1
SVDRDRTYGYT
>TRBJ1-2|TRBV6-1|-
ASREVNYGYT
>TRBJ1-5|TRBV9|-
ASSVDSVSNQPQH
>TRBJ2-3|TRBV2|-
ASSELGGTDTQY
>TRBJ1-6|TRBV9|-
ASSPMTVNSPLH
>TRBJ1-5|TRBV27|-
ASSFEGERDQPQH
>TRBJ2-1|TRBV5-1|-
ASSFVGEGQF
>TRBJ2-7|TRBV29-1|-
SVAEQVDDEQY
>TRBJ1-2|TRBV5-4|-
ASSLGSLLITNGYGYT
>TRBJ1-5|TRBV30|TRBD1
AWSPKTGTGVFVSNQPQH
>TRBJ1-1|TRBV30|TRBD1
AGTGGGNTEAF
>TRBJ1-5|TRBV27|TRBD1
ASSLSISSLTGGRNQPQH
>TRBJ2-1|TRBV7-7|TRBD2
ASSPELAGSNEQF
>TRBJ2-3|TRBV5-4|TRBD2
ASSLGGRATDTQY
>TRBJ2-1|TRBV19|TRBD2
ASSIRVAGTYNEQF
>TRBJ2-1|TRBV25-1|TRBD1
ASRSTDRALNEQF
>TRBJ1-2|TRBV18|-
ASSPQQGDYGYT
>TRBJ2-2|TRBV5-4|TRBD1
ASSWDRGNTGELF
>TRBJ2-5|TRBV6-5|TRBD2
ASSYSRLAWETQY
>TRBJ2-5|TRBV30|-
AWSDQGPQETQY
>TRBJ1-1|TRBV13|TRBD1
ASSEDRGLRTEAF
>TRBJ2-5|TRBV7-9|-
ASSLAHPQAQY
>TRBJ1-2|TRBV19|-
ASSITGTLNYGYT
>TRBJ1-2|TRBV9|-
ASSERGGWEGYT
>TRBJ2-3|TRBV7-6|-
ASSPPPRSGDTQY
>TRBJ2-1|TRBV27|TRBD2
ASSLKAGWGDEQF
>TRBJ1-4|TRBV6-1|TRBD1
ASSAEGPGQGSEKLF
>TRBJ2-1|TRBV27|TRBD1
ASSPGAGGRGEQF
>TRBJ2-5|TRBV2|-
ASSGSEETQY